This T cell receptor (beta chain) was captured in a study of T-cell reconstitution after alpha-beta-depleted transplantation in children. For TCRbeta, the library was prepared with unique molecular identifiers. TCRdb independently ran MiXCR on the PCR reads; one entry per CDR3 protein. The sample contains around 240,000 distinct CDR3 sequences, around 9.7% of which appear only once. This CDR3 contains 13 residues. The germline V gene has CDR1 SGHKS and CDR2 YYEKEE (reference sequence). V was clipped by 4 bases and J by 4 bases; unmatched bases: 2. This clonotype showed up many times. V gene TRBV5-5 combines with J gene TRBJ1-1, with 9 bases identical to TRBD1. This TCR came from a human donor who donated a stem cell graft to a child with SCID. The specimen was PBMCs from the stem cell graft donor, collected from the stem cell graft. The chain's CDR3 is CASSPDRGTEAFF. The CDR3, as DNA: TGTGCCAGCAGCCCGGACAGGGGCACTGAAGCTTTCTTT.